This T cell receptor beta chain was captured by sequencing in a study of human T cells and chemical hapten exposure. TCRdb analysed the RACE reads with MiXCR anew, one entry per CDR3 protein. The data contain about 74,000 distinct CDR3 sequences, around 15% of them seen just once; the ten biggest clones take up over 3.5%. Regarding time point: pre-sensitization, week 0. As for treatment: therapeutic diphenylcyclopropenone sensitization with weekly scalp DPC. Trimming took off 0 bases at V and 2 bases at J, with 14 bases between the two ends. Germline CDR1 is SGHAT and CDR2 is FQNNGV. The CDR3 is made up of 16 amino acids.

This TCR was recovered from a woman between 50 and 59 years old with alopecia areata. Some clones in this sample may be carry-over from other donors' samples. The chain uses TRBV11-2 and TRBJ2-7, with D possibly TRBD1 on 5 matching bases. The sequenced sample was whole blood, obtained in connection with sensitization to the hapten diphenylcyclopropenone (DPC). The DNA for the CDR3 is TGTGCCAGCAGCTTAGACAGGGTTATAGAGGCCTACGAGCAGTACTTC. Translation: CASSLDRVIEAYEQYF.